The next 16 T cell receptor beta chains were all read from a single sample in a study of spatial heterogeneity in lung cancer. MiXCR, applied by TCRdb to the 5' RACE reads, yields one record per CDR3 protein. Of approximately 1,100 distinct CDR3 sequences in the sample, 38% were seen once. Time point: sample taken at primary tumor resection. Sequences were derived from normal lung tissue next to the tumor, sampled at surgery. These receptors all come from a male donor with early-stage non-small cell lung cancer.

This clonotype counts as large. This chain joins TRBV6-2 or TRBV6-3 and TRBJ2-3; no definite D call. The germline V gene encodes CDR1 MNHEY and CDR2 SVGEGT. The V gene lost 2 bases and the J gene lost 0 bases, with 12 bases spanning the gap. The CDR3 loop spans 16 amino acids. In DNA, the CDR3 is TGTGCCAGCAGTTACCTCCTTTACCTAAGCACAGATACGCAGTATTTT. Translated, it gives CASSYLLYLSTDTQYF.

V is TRBV2 and J is TRBJ2-1; D is ambiguous. The CDR3 sequence is 12 residues long. Germline lookup yields CDR1 SNHLY and CDR2 FYNNEI. V was shortened by 2 bases and J by 2 bases, with 1 base between the two germline ends. In DNA, the CDR3 is TGTGCCAGCAGTGAAACCTACAATGAGCAGTTCTTC. Amino acid sequence: CASSETYNEQFF.

Within the sample, this clonotype is large (0.1 to 1%). The chain joins TRBV6-5 to TRBJ2-1; TRBD1 aligns across 7 bases. The length of the CDR3 is 16 residues. J was trimmed by 1 base and V by 5 bases; bases with no gene match: 8. CDR1 and CDR2 from the germline V gene are MNHEY and SVGAGI. In DNA, the CDR3 is TGTGCCAGCAGTCTCCGGGACAGTCCTTCCTACAATGAGCAGTTCTTC. This codes for CASSLRDSPSYNEQFF.

The chain employs TRBV12-3 or TRBV12-4 and TRBJ1-5, with TRBD1 matching 7 bases. The CDR3 is made up of 14 amino acids. The V gene end was trimmed by 3 bases and the J gene end by 6 bases; junction bases not matched to a gene: 5. The DNA of the CDR3 is TGTGCCAGCAGTTTGTCAGGGGGTATTCAGCCCCAGCATTTT. This encodes CASSLSGGIQPQHF.

The chain is built from TRBV7-3 and TRBJ2-3, with 7 nucleotides matching TRBD2. Germline CDR1 and CDR2: SGHTA and FQGTGA. CDR3 length: 13 amino acids. Unmatched junction bases numbered 3, after V lost 1 base and J lost 8 bases. In nucleotides, the CDR3 is TGTGCCAGCAGCTTAAATTCGGGAGGTACGCAGTATTTT. Protein product: CASSLNSGGTQYF.

The CDR3 region has the DNA TGCGCCAGCAGCCAAGATAAGGAAGGGACACTTGGTTGGGCTGGGGCCAACGTCCTGACTTTC. This translates into CASSQDKEGTLGWAGANVLTF. The chain has TRBV4-1 and TRBJ2-6; D is possibly TRBD1 (6 bases). Germline values: CDR1 MGHRA, CDR2 YSYEKL. The CDR3 covers 21 residues. The V end lost 0 bases, the J end lost 2 bases, and 23 bases lay between the germline ends.

The V call is TRBV11-2, the J call TRBJ1-1, with D uncertain. CDR1 is SGHAT and CDR2 is FQNNGV in the germline V gene. The V and J ends lost 2 bases and 1 base respectively, with 8 bases between them. CDR3 length: 14 residues. This CDR3 is CASSLRAPNTEAFF. The CDR3 coding sequence is TGTGCCAGCAGCTTAAGGGCCCCGAACACTGAAGCTTTCTTT. The full variable domain, completed using reference TRBV11-2 and TRBJ1-1, is EAGVAQSPRYKIIEKRQSVAFWCNPISGHATLYWYQQILGQGPKLLIQFQNNGVVDDSQLPKDRFSAERLKGVDSTLKIQPAKLEDSAVYLCASSLRAPNTEAFFGQGTRLTVV.

This chain uses TRBV5-1 with TRBJ1-6; D gene unclear. The germline V gene has CDR1 SGHRS and CDR2 YFSETQ. The V and J ends lost 9 bases and 10 bases respectively, with 14 bases between them. CDR3 length: 12 residues. The CDR3 is CANSMARSPLHF. The CDR3 DNA reads TGCGCCAACTCGATGGCCAGATCACCCCTCCACTTT.

This clonotype was picked up a small number of times. This chain connects TRBV6-6 to TRBJ2-7; the match to TRBD1 covers 12 bases. The germline V gene encodes CDR1 MNHNY and CDR2 SVGAGI (reference sequence). The CDR3 has 14 amino acids. The junction had 8 bases not matched to a gene; V was cut back by 7 bases and J by 7 bases. This chain's CDR3 is CASITGTGGREQYF. In DNA form, the CDR3 reads TGTGCCAGCATTACGGGGACAGGGGGCAGGGAGCAGTACTTC.

Relative to its sample, this clonotype is large. The V gene is TRBV20-1, the J gene TRBJ1-5; D unresolved. Germline assignment: CDR1 DFQATT and CDR2 SNEGSKA (reference sequence). Trimming took 6 bases from V and 3 from J, leaving 12 bases between them. This CDR3 contains 13 residues. CDR3 sequence reads: CSAEAADNQPQHF. CDR3 nucleotide sequence: TGCAGTGCCGAGGCGGCAGACAATCAGCCCCAGCATTTT.

The rearrangement links TRBV20-1 to TRBJ2-7; 9 bases agree with TRBD2. With 4 bases clipped from V and 4 bases from J, the junction kept 8 bases outside the gene matches. The CDR3 runs to 14 residues. Per the germline V gene, CDR1 is DFQATT and CDR2 is SNEGSKA (reference sequence). The CDR3 loop reads CSATHSSGDYEQYF. Here the CDR3 DNA reads TGCAGTGCTACCCATTCTAGCGGGGATTACGAGCAGTACTTC.

The genes are TRBV4-1 and TRBJ1-5; D is undetermined. This CDR3 contains 15 residues. Germline V gene sequence: CDR1 MGHRA, CDR2 YSYEKL. Trimming cost V 1 base and J 3 bases, with 10 bases left between them. CDR3 region: CASSQVKGLNQPQHF. CDR3 coding DNA: TGCGCCAGCAGCCAAGTAAAGGGCCTCAATCAGCCCCAGCATTTT.

In its sample, this clonotype ranks as large. The gene calls are TRBV19 and TRBJ2-2; D gene unclear. This CDR3 is built from 17 residues. Germline V lookup: CDR1 LNHDA, CDR2 SQIVND (reference sequence). The germline V and J ends were trimmed by 1 base and 2 bases, with 14 bases remaining between them. The CDR3 DNA reads TGTGCCAGTAGTATAGGGGTTGGCAGAATCAACACCGGGGAGCTGTTTTTT. Translating gives CASSIGVGRINTGELFF.

Within the sample, this clonotype is large (0.1 to 1%). This sequence joins TRBV11-2 and TRBJ2-3, with unresolved D. V shed 1 base and J shed 3 bases, with 14 bases lying between them. The V gene's germline CDR1 is SGHAT and CDR2 FQNNGV. The CDR3 totals 16 residues. The DNA for the CDR3 is TGTGCCAGCAGCTTAGGGGGATCCCCTCGGACAGATACGCAGTATTTT. It is translated as CASSLGGSPRTDTQYF. Variable domain in full (rest from reference TRBV11-2 and TRBJ2-3): EAGVAQSPRYKIIEKRQSVAFWCNPISGHATLYWYQQILGQGPKLLIQFQNNGVVDDSQLPKDRFSAERLKGVDSTLKIQPAKLEDSAVYLCASSLGGSPRTDTQYFGPGTRLTVL.

The chain links TRBV28 to TRBJ2-7, with 8 bases lining up with TRBD2. Germline V gene data show CDR1 as MDHEN and CDR2 as SYDVKM. Losses at the gene ends were 4 bases for V and 7 bases for J; bases not matched to a gene: 6. The length of the CDR3 is 13 residues. The DNA of the CDR3 is TGTGCCAGCAGTTGGGTCCTAGCGGGTGAGCAGTACTTC. Encoded protein: CASSWVLAGEQYF.

By proportion, this clonotype is large. The chain has TRBV29-1 and TRBJ2-3; perhaps TRBD2 as D (5 bases). This CDR3 comprises 18 residues. The germline CDR1 and CDR2 sequences are SQVTM and ANQGSEA. Between the trimmed V and J ends, which lost 3 bases and 5 bases, there was a span of 27 bases. CDR3 sequence: CSVDKPSFGGPGLDTQYF. In DNA, the CDR3 is TGCAGCGTTGATAAACCCTCCTTTGGCGGGCCGGGCCTAGATACGCAGTATTTT.